The source of this TCR beta chain is a study of CD8 T cells in Susac syndrome. Random hexamers primed reverse transcription of about 0.45 to 1 ug RNA. TCRdb itself ran the immunoSEQ multiplex PCR reads through MiXCR, one entry per CDR3 protein. The sample has approximately 200,000 distinct CDR3 sequences, roughly 94% seen once. This CDR3 spans 14 amino acids. Germline loops: CDR1 KGHSH, CDR2 LQKENI. Deletions cut 3 bases from V and 8 bases from J, with 16 bases between. Sequencing of TCR beta was performed on blood CD8+ T cells and on blood CD4+ T cells. The TCR sequence derives from a human donor with multiple sclerosis. The rearrangement uses TRBV18 and TRBJ1-2; TRBD1 might be the D (5 bases). The sample comprised CD4+ T cells from PBMCs. The CDR3 loop is CASSPGPTGIGYTF. The CDR3 DNA sequence: TGTGCCAGCTCACCGGGACCGACCGGAATAGGCTACACCTTC.